This T cell receptor beta chain was found in a study of blood T cell repertoires in COVID-19. As for the study in general: COVID-19 samples collected from the United States, Italy and Spain covered acute and convalescent phases. The analysed material was cDNA or gDNA that came from T cells, B-cell-depleted T cells, or PBMCs.

Original analysis: Researchers report that nucleated cell counts were estimated from reference gene primer amplification. Sequencing was performed with immunoSEQ multiplex PCR; in TCRdb, only in-frame clones are kept and a portion is missing. V, J and clone size are taken as reported in that table, and D and trimming were inferred from the DNA itself. The sample has tens of thousands of clones, about 89% seen once. Germline V gives CDR1 SGHRS, CDR2 YFSETQ. V lost 3 bases and J lost 2; bases outside the gene matches: 5. CDR3 size: 15 residues. Sequencing used peripheral blood. This receptor was taken from a man aged 70 or older with active or convalescent COVID-19. J is TRBJ2-1 and V is TRBV5-1; 7 positions match TRBD2. The CDR3 DNA reads as TGCGCCAGCAGCTCTACTAGCGCCCCCTACAATGAGCAGTTCTTC. Protein sequence: CASSSTSAPYNEQFF.